This T cell receptor beta chain was recovered during a study of post-analysis software for immune sequencing data (dated by TCRdb to the mid-2010s). About the full investigation: The recorded disease courses included relapsing-remitting, secondary progressive and progressive-relapsing multiple sclerosis, and some patients had no subtype annotation. A subset of samples was prepared in parallel using single-end sample barcoding, then pooled and co-amplified after Illumina adapter ligation. The patient repertoires were compared against around eleven previously published healthy control repertoires obtained from donors aged about 6 to 28 years.

TCR beta repertoires were profiled from peripheral blood of over 10 young patients with multiple sclerosis to demonstrate the VDJtools post-analysis software. Multiple sclerosis patients were children and adolescents aged roughly 6 to 17 years. Libraries were made using PCR. The listed sequencing device is Illumina HiSeq 2500. To reduce PCR and sequencing biases, unique molecular identifiers were built into the TCR beta cDNA libraries. Per 1 to 10 million input T cells, roughly 0.5 million cDNA molecules were obtained, such that each molecule approximated one T cell. Patient libraries were prepared and sequenced with the same protocol used for the earlier healthy control dataset. Within a given batch, samples were prepared together, multiplexed and sequenced on the same HiSeq lane. On the authors' methods: MIGEC handled the raw barcoded reads, throwing out single-read molecular identifier groups before consensus assembly and CDR3 extraction. VDJtools was used for post-analysis of the clonotype tables, with diversity normalized by down-sampling every dataset to the smallest sample size. To correct batch-related cross-sample contamination, repertoire overlap clustering matched CDR3 amino acid sequences but not nucleotide sequences. Through fastp at Q25 and MiXCR, TCRdb rebuilt clones from the public reads, retaining in-frame beta chains. Records with the same CDR3 protein are collapsed into one entry carrying the most frequent genes and DNA. For this entry, the V and J calls and clone size follow TCRdb and not the study's own pipeline. This sample lists about 770,000 distinct CDR3 sequences; around 46% were detected once. 4.9% of the sample goes to the ten largest clones.

This clonotype was seen a few times. What antigen it recognizes has not been identified. The sample holds no much larger clone one base away, and base qualities are not on file. The study at large found these results: Significantly lower normalized Chao1 diversity was found in multiple sclerosis patients than in controls, suggesting substantial peripheral T-cell clonal expansion. When samples were clustered directly using the F measure, samples prepared in the same batch co-clustered strongly, which prompted a batch-effect correction. Significantly higher frequencies in patients than in controls were found for several TRBV segments, including TRBV5-6, TRBV5-1 and TRBV20-1. The multiple sclerosis patient group was slightly younger than the control group.

For this chain, trimming is 7 bases at the V end and 6 bases at the J end, and the number of junction bases without a gene match is 11. The germline V gene gives CDR1 as SQVTM and CDR2 as ANQGSEA. The CDR3 has 14 amino acids, counting the end cysteine and phenylalanine. The DNA shown is the 42-base CDR3, in frame from base 1. The rearrangement combines TRBV29-1 with TRBJ1-1, with 10 middle bases fitting TRBD1. The sample comprised blood. This receptor was taken from a girl aged 10 to 17 with multiple sclerosis. CDR3 sequence: CSAHRDRGNSEAFF. The base sequence is TGCAGCGCCCACAGGGACAGGGGAAACTCTGAAGCTTTCTTT.